The 21 T cell receptor beta chains in this list originate from one sample, sequenced in a study of blood T cell repertoires in COVID-19. Repertoires were generated with immunoSEQ multiplex PCR, while TCRdb's copy carries only in-frame clones and drops some. The sample includes more than 150,000 clones, approximately 85% seen only once; the top ten take around 9.5%. Source material: peripheral blood. Receptor source: an elderly woman with acute or convalescent COVID-19.

The J gene is TRBJ2-1, the V gene TRBV5-4; 9 bases fit TRBD2. Trimming cost V 0 bases and J 12 bases; bases outside gene matches: 13. Germline assignment: CDR1 SGHNT and CDR2 YYREEE (reference sequence). The CDR3 is 16 amino acids. CDR3 region: CASSLVAGAEGNWQFF. In nucleotides, the CDR3 is TGTGCCAGCAGCTTGGTAGCGGGGGCCGAGGGAAACTGGCAGTTCTTC.

V and J are TRBV5-4 and TRBJ2-2; the D gene is possibly TRBD2 (6 bases). V was pared by 0 bases and J by 4 bases, with 7 bases between. CDR1 and CDR2 from the germline V gene are SGHNT and YYREEE (reference sequence). The CDR3 sequence is 14 residues long. The CDR3 coding sequence is TGTGCCAGCAGCTTGGTGACTAGCACCGGGGAGCTGTTTTTT. This encodes CASSLVTSTGELFF.

The rearrangement links TRBV11-3 to TRBJ2-2; TRBD1 might be the D (6 bases). The V gene's germline CDR1 is SGHNT and CDR2 YENEEA. V was pared by 4 bases and J by 2 bases, with 20 bases between. This CDR3 is 18 amino acids long. The CDR3 protein is CASSSAEGRGPNTGELFF. The CDR3 DNA is TGTGCCAGCAGCTCCGCAGAGGGCAGGGGCCCCAACACCGGGGAGCTGTTTTTT.

The chain is built from TRBV12-5 and TRBJ1-6, with a weak D call TRBD1 (6 bases). CDR1 LGHNT and CDR2 FRNRAP come from the germline V gene. The V end lost 4 bases, the J end lost 9 bases, and 13 bases lay between the germline ends. The length of the CDR3 is 14 residues. CDR3 residues: CASGSGQELSPLHF. CDR3 DNA sequence: TGTGCTAGTGGTTCGGGACAAGAGCTTTCACCCCTCCACTTT.

The chain couples TRBV5-6 to TRBJ2-7, with 8 positions matching TRBD1. The J segment lost 2 bases and the V segment lost 1 base, leaving 8 bases of the junction unmatched. The CDR3 loop spans 16 amino acids. Germline V lookup: CDR1 SGHDT, CDR2 YYEEEE. CDR3 nucleotide sequence: TGTGCCAGCAGCTTGCCCGGGACAGGAAACCCCTACGAGCAGTACTTC. It specifies CASSLPGTGNPYEQYF.

The chain uses TRBV27 and TRBJ2-6; no firm D call. Trimming removed 5 bases at V and 2 bases at J, with 7 bases between. Germline V gives CDR1 MNHEY, CDR2 SMNVEV (reference sequence). There are 14 residues in the CDR3. The CDR3 DNA reads as TGTGCCAGCAGTGAGTTGCCTGGGGCCAACGTCCTGACTTTC. This gives the protein CASSELPGANVLTF. The full variable domain, its missing parts supplied by reference TRBV27 and TRBJ2-6, is EAQVTQNPRYLITVTGKKLTVTCSQNMNHEYMSWYRQDPGLGLRQIYYSMNVEVTDKGDVPEGYKVSRKEKRNFPLILESPSPNQTSLYFCASSELPGANVLTFGAGSRLTVL.

The rearrangement joins TRBV10-3 to TRBJ1-2; 7 nucleotides agree with TRBD1. V lost 6 bases, J lost 3 bases, and 4 bases stayed unmatched. Germline values: CDR1 ENHRY, CDR2 SYGVKD. The CDR3 spans 13 residues. The CDR3 bases are TGTGCCATCAGGCAGGGGGGCTACTATGGCTACACCTTC. Its translation is CAIRQGGYYGYTF.

This sequence joins TRBV18 and TRBJ1-2; TRBD1 might be the D (5 bases). There are 13 residues in the CDR3. The germline V gene encodes CDR1 KGHSH and CDR2 LQKENI. Deletions cut 1 base from V and 6 bases from J, with 9 bases between. The CDR3 reads CASSPRQGDGYTF. Written as DNA, the CDR3 is TGTGCCAGCTCACCACGGCAGGGTGATGGCTACACCTTC.

The J gene is TRBJ2-1, the V gene TRBV9, with D possibly matching TRBD1 (7 bases). Trimming took 4 bases from V and 3 from J, leaving 29 bases between them. CDR1 and CDR2 from the germline V gene are SGDLS and YYNGEE. CDR3 size: 20 residues. CDR3 in amino acids: CASSLRGQAESGPYYNEQFF. Here the CDR3 DNA reads TGTGCCAGCAGCCTCCGTGGACAGGCCGAGAGCGGGCCTTACTACAATGAGCAGTTCTTC.

The rearrangement links TRBV12-3 or TRBV12-4 to TRBJ1-2; TRBD1 matches 7 bases. V trimming: 5 bases; J trimming: 6 bases; junction bases outside the gene matches: 6. The CDR3 totals 13 residues. The CDR3 here is CASSHGTAHGYTF. CDR3 DNA sequence: TGTGCCAGCAGTCACGGGACAGCGCATGGCTACACCTTC.

The chain joins TRBV4-3 to TRBJ1-5; D might be TRBD1 (6 bases). Trimming left V 0 bases short and J 5 bases short, with 8 bases between. Germline loops: CDR1 LGHNA, CDR2 YSLEER. The CDR3 covers 14 residues. The CDR3 nucleotides read TGCGCCAGCAGCCAAGATCACAGGGATCAGCCCCAGCATTTT. Its translation: CASSQDHRDQPQHF.

The rearrangement links TRBV2 to TRBJ2-1, with D possibly matching TRBD1 (5 bases). The germline V gene encodes CDR1 SNHLY and CDR2 FYNNEI. The length of the CDR3 is 17 residues. Trimming left V 2 bases short and J 7 bases short, with 21 bases between. The CDR3: CASSEKKSGQGKNEQFF. DNA of the CDR3: TGTGCCAGCAGTGAAAAAAAGTCCGGCCAGGGTAAAAATGAGCAGTTCTTC.

The chain links TRBV18 to TRBJ1-2; D gene uncertain. Per the germline V gene, CDR1 is KGHSH and CDR2 is LQKENI. This CDR3 comprises 14 residues. V dropped 6 bases and J dropped 5 bases, with 16 bases sitting between them. This chain's CDR3 is CASSPAAGSYGYTF. CDR3 DNA sequence: TGTGCCAGCTCTCCTGCAGCGGGCTCATATGGCTACACCTTC.

The V gene is TRBV6-6, the J gene TRBJ2-7, with 9 bases aligning to TRBD1. In germline, CDR1 is MNHNY, CDR2 SVGAGI (reference sequence). The CDR3 covers 17 residues. The ends lost 5 bases at V and 4 bases at J; junction bases unmatched: 15. The CDR3 here is CASSRQPGQGGGYEQYF. The CDR3 DNA reads as TGTGCCAGCAGTCGCCAACCGGGACAGGGCGGTGGGTACGAGCAGTACTTC.

The chain has TRBV15 and TRBJ2-3, with D perhaps matching TRBD2 (6 bases). With 0 bases removed from V and 6 bases from J, the gap between germline ends came to 22 bases. The CDR3 runs 18 residues. Germline V gene lookup returns CDR1 LNHNV and CDR2 YYDKDF (reference sequence). The CDR3 nucleotides are TGTGCCACCAGCAGAGATCCCCGGAGGAGGGCGGAGAGGGATACGCAGTATTTT. Translating gives CATSRDPRRRAERDTQYF.

This chain connects TRBV5-4 to TRBJ1-2; TRBD1 aligns across 8 bases. J lost 8 bases, V lost 1 base, and 7 bases had no gene match. The CDR3 is made up of 14 amino acids. Germline V gene sequence: CDR1 SGHNT, CDR2 YYREEE (reference sequence). The CDR3 protein is CASSLMNPGGGYTF. CDR3 DNA sequence: TGTGCCAGCAGCTTGATGAATCCAGGGGGCGGCTACACCTTC.

The gene calls are TRBV2 and TRBJ2-4; 7 nucleotides align to TRBD1. The CDR3 totals 13 residues. In germline, CDR1 is SNHLY, CDR2 FYNNEI. The junction had 9 bases not matched to a gene; V was cut back by 7 bases and J by 9 bases. The CDR3, as DNA: TGTGCCAGCAAACCGACAGGGTCGAGCATTCAGTACTTC. Residues: CASKPTGSSIQYF.

The chain combines TRBV7-2 with TRBJ2-3, with 7 bases matching TRBD2. From germline, CDR1 is SGHTA and CDR2 FQGNSA. The CDR3 extends over 14 amino acids. Trimming removed 5 bases from V and 4 bases from J; junction bases left unmatched: 6. The CDR3 nucleotides read TGTGCCAGCAGCCCGGGACTACCCCCAGATACGCAGTATTTT. Residues: CASSPGLPPDTQYF.

The chain employs TRBV5-4 and TRBJ2-1, with D possibly matching TRBD1 (6 bases). The CDR3 covers 17 residues. Germline V gene sequence: CDR1 SGHNT, CDR2 YYREEE (reference sequence). V was pared by 2 bases and J by 4 bases, with 19 bases between. DNA of the CDR3: TGTGCCAGCAGCTTCGCTCTCGGACAGAGCCTTTACAATGAGCAGTTCTTC. This gives the protein CASSFALGQSLYNEQFF.

The gene calls are TRBV6-2 or TRBV6-3 and TRBJ2-7; TRBD2 matches 8 bases. Per germline, CDR1 MNHEY and CDR2 SVGEGT. The CDR3 runs 13 residues. V lost 4 bases and J lost 3; bases outside the gene matches: 2. The CDR3 sequence: CASSFLAGYEQYF. CDR3 in DNA: TGTGCCAGCAGTTTCCTAGCGGGCTACGAGCAGTACTTC.

The rearrangement links TRBV29-1 to TRBJ2-5, with 11 bases lining up with TRBD1. This CDR3 is 15 amino acids long. CDR1 and CDR2 (germline): SQVTM, ANQGSEA. Unmatched junction bases numbered 7, after V lost 4 bases and J lost 3 bases. The CDR3 region has the DNA TGCAGCGTTGGTAAAGGGACAGGGGGAAAAGAGACCCAGTACTTC. As protein: CSVGKGTGGKETQYF.